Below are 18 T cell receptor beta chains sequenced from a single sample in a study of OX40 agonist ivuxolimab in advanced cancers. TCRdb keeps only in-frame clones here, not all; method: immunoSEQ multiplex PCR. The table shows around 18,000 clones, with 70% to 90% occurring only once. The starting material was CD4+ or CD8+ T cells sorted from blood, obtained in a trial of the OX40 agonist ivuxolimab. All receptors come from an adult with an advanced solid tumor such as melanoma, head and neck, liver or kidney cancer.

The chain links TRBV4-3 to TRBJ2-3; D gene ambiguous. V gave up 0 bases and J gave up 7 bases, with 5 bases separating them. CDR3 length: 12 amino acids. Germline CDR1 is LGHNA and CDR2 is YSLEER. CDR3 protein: CASSQEGHTQYF. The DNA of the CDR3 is TGCGCCAGCAGCCAAGAAGGCCATACGCAGTATTTT.

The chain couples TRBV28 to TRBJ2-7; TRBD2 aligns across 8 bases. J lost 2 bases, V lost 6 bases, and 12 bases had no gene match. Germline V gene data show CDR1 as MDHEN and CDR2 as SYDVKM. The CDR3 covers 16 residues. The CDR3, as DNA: TGTGCCAGCAGGAGACCAAGTGGGACTAGTCCCTACGAGCAGTACTTC. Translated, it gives CASRRPSGTSPYEQYF.

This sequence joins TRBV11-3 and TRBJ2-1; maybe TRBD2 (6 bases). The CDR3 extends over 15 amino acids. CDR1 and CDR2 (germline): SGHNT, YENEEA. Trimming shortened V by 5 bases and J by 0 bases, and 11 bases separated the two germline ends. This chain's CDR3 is CASSLAPSSYNEQFF. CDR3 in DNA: TGTGCCAGCAGCCTAGCGCCAAGCTCCTACAATGAGCAGTTCTTC.

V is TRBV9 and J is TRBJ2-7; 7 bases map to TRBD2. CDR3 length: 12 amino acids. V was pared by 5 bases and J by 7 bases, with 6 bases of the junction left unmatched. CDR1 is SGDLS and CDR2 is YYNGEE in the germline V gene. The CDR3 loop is CASRRGVVEQYF. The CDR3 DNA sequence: TGTGCCAGCAGACGGGGGGTGGTTGAGCAGTACTTC.

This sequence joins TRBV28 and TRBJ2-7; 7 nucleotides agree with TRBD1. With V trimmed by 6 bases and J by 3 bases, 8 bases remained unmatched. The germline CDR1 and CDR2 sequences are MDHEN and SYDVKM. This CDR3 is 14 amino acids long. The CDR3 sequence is CASRVPGQFYEQYF. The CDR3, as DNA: TGTGCCAGCAGAGTACCGGGACAGTTCTACGAGCAGTACTTC. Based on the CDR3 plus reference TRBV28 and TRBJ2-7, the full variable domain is DVKVTQSSRYLVKRTGEKVFLECVQDMDHENMFWYRQDPGLGLRLIYFSYDVKMKEKGDIPEGYSVSREKKERFSLILESASTNQTSMYLCASRVPGQFYEQYFGPGTRLTVT.

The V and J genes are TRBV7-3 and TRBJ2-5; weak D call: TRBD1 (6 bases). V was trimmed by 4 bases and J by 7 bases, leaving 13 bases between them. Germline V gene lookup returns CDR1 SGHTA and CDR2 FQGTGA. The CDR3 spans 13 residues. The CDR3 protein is CASSSQGIGTQYF. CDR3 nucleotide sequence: TGTGCCAGCAGCTCGCAGGGGATAGGGACCCAGTACTTC. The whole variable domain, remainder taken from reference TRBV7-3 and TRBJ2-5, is GAGVSQTPSNKVTEKGKYVELRCDPISGHTALYWYRQSLGQGPEFLIYFQGTGAADDSGLPNDRFFAVRPEGSVSTLKIQRTERGDSAVYLCASSSQGIGTQYFGPGTRLLVL.

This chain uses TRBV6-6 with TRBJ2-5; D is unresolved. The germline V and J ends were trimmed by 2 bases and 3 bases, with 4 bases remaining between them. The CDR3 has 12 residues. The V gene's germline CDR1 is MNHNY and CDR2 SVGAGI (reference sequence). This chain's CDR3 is CASSYSKETQYF. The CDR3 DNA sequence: TGTGCCAGCAGTTACAGTAAAGAGACCCAGTACTTC.

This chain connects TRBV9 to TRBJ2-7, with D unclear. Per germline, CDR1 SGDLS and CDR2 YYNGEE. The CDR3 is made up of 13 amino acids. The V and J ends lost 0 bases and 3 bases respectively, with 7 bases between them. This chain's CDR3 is CASSVEDRYEQYF. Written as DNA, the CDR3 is TGTGCCAGCAGCGTAGAAGACCGCTACGAGCAGTACTTC.

The CDR3 coding sequence is TGTGCCAGCAGCTCCCTCCGTGGGACTAGCGGGAGATTGGAGCAGTTCTTC. It yields the protein CASSSLRGTSGRLEQFF. The chain carries TRBV7-9 and TRBJ2-1; 14 bases align to TRBD2. This CDR3 comprises 17 residues. J gave up 10 bases and V 4 bases, and 12 bases lay outside the gene matches. Germline CDR1 is SEHNR and CDR2 is FQNEAQ (reference sequence).

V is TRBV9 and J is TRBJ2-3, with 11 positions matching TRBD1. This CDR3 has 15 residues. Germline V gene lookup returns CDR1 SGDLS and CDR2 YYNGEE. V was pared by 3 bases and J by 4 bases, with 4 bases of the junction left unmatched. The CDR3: CASSAGQGASDTQYF. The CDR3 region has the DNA TGTGCCAGCAGCGCCGGACAGGGGGCCTCAGATACGCAGTATTTT. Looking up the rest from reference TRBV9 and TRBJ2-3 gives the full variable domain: DSGVTQTPKHLITATGQRVTLRCSPRSGDLSVYWYQQSLDQGLQFLIQYYNGEERAKGNILERFSAQQFPDLHSELNLSSLELGDSALYFCASSAGQGASDTQYFGPGTRLTVL.

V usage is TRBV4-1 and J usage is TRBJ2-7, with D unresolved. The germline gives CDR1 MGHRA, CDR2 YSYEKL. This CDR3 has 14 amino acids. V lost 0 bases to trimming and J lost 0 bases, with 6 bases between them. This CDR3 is CASSQDGTSYEQYF. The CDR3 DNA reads TGCGCCAGCAGCCAAGATGGAACCTCCTACGAGCAGTACTTC.

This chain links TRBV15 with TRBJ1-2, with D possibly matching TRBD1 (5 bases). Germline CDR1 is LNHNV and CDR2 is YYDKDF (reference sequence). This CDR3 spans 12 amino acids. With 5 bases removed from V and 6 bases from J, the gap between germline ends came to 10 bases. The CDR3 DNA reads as TGTGCCACCAGCGGGCAGGGTGATGGCTACACCTTC. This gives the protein CATSGQGDGYTF.

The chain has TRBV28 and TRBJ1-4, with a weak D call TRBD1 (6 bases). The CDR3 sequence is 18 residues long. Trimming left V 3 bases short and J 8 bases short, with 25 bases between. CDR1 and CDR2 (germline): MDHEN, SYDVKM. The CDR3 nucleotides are TGTGCCAGCAGTTTTATCCGGCAGGGGCGGCGGTTAAGGGAAAAACTGTTTTTT. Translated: CASSFIRQGRRLREKLFF.

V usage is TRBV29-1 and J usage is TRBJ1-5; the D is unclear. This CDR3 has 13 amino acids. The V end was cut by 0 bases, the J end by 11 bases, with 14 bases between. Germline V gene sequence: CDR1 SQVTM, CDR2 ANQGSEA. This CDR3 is CSVEEGRQSAQHF. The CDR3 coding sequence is TGCAGCGTTGAAGAGGGGAGGCAATCAGCCCAGCATTTT.

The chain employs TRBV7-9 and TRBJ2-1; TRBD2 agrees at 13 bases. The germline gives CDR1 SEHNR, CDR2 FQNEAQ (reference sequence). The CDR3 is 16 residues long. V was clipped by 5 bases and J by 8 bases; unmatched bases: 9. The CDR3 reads CASSRTSGSGSHEQFF. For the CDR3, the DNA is TGTGCCAGCAGCCGGACTAGCGGGAGTGGGTCCCATGAGCAGTTCTTC. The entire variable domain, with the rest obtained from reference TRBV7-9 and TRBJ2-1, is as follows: DTGVSQNPRHKITKRGQNVTFRCDPISEHNRLYWYRQTLGQGPEFLTYFQNEAQLEKSRLLSDRFSAERPKGSFSTLEIQRTEQGDSAMYLCASSRTSGSGSHEQFFGPGTRLTVL.

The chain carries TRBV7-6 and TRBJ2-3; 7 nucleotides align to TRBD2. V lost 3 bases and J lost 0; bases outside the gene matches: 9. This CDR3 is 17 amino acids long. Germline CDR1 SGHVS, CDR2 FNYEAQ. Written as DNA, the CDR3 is TGTGCCAGCAGCTTCGGGCCCGGGACTATCAGCACAGATACGCAGTATTTT. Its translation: CASSFGPGTISTDTQYF.

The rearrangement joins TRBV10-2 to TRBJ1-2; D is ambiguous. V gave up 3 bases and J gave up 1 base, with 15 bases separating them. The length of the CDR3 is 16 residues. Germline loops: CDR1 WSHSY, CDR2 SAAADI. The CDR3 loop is CASSDYIEDLNYGYTF. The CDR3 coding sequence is TGCGCCAGCAGTGATTACATTGAGGACCTTAACTATGGCTACACCTTC.

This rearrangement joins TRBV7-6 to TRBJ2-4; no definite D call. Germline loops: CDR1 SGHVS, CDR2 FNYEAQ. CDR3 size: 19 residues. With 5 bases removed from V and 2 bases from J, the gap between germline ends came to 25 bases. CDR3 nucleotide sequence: TGTGCCAGCAGCCCCCACCCATTGAGTGCCCCAGGCCCCAAAAACATTCAGTACTTC. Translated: CASSPHPLSAPGPKNIQYF. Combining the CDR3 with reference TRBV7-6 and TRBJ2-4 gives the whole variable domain GAGVSQSPRYKVTKRGQDVALRCDPISGHVSLYWYRQALGQGPEFLTYFNYEAQQDKSGLPNDRFSAERPEGSISTLTIQRTEQRDSAMYRCASSPHPLSAPGPKNIQYFGAGTRLSVL.